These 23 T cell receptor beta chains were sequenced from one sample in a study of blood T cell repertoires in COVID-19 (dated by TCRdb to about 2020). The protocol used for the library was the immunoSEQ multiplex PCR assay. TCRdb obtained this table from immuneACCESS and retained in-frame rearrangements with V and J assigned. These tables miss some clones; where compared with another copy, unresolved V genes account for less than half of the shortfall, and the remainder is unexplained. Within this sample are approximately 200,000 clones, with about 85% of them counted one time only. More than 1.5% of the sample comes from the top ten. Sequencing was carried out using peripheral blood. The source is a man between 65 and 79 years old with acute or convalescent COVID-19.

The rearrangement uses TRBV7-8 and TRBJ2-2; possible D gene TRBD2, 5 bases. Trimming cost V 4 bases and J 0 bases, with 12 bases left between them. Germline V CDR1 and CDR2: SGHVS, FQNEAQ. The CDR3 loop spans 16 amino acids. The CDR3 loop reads CASSSGDYPNTGELFF. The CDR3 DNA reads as TGTGCCAGCAGCTCAGGCGACTACCCGAACACCGGGGAGCTGTTTTTT.

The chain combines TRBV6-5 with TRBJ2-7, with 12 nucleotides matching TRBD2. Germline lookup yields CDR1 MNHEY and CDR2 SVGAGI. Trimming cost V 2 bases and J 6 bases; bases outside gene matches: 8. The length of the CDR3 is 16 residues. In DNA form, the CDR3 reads TGTGCCAGCAGTTACCAGACTAGCGGGAGAACGGGCGAGCAGTACTTC. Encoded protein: CASSYQTSGRTGEQYF.

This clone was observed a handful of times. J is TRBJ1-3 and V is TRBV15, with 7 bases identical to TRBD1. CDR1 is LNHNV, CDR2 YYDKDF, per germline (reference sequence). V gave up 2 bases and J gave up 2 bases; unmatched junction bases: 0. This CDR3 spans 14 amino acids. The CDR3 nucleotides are TGTGCCACCAGCAGACAGGGGGCTGGAAACACCATATATTTT. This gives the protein CATSRQGAGNTIYF.

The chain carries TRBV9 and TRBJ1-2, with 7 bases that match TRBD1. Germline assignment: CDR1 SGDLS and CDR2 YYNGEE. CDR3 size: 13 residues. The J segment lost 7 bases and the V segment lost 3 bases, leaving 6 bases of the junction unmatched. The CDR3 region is CASSDRTGVGYTF. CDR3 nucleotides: TGTGCCAGCAGCGATCGGACAGGAGTTGGCTACACCTTC. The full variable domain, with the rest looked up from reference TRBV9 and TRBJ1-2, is DSGVTQTPKHLITATGQRVTLRCSPRSGDLSVYWYQQSLDQGLQFLIQYYNGEERAKGNILERFSAQQFPDLHSELNLSSLELGDSALYFCASSDRTGVGYTFGSGTRLTVV.

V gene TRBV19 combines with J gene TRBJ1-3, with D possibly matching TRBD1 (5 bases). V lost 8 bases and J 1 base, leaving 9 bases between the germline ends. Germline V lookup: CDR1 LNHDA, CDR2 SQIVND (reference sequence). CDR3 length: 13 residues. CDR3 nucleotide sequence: TGTGCCAGTGGGGGAGGATCTGGAAACACCATATATTTT. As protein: CASGGGSGNTIYF.

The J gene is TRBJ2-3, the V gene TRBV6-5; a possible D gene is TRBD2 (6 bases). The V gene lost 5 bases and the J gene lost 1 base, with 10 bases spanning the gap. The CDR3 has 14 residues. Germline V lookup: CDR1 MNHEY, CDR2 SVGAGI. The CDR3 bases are TGTGCCAGCAGTCCCGGGAGACGCACAGATACGCAGTATTTT. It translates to CASSPGRRTDTQYF.

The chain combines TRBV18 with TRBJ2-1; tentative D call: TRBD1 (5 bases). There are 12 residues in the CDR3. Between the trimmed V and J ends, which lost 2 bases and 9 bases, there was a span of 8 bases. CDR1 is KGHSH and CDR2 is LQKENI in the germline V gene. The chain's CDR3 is CASSPGTGEQFF. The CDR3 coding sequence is TGTGCCAGCTCACCAGGCACAGGTGAGCAGTTCTTC.

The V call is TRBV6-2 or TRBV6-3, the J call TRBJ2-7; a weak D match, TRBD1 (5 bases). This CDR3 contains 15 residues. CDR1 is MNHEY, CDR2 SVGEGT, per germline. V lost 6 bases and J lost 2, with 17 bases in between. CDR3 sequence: CASSSPRVHPYEQYF. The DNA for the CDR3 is TGTGCCAGCAGCTCCCCCAGGGTGCATCCCTACGAGCAGTACTTC.

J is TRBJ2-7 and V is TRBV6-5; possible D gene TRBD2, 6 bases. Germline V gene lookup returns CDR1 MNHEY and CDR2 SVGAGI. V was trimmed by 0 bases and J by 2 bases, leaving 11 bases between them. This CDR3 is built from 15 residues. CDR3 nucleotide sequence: TGTGCCAGCAGTTACTCGATAGCGGAGACCTACGAGCAGTACTTC. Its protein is CASSYSIAETYEQYF.

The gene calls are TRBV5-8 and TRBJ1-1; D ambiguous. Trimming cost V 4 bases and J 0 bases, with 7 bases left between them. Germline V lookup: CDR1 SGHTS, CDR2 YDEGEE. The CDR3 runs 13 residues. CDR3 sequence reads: CASSREVNTEAFF. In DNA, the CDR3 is TGTGCCAGCAGCCGGGAGGTGAACACTGAAGCTTTCTTT.

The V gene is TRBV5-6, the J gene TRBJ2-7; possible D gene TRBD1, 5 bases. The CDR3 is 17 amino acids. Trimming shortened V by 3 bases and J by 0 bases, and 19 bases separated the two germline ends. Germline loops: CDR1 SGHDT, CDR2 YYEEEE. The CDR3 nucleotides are TGTGCCAGCAGCTCCCTTAATAGGGGTTCGGGCTCCTACGAGCAGTACTTC. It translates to CASSSLNRGSGSYEQYF.

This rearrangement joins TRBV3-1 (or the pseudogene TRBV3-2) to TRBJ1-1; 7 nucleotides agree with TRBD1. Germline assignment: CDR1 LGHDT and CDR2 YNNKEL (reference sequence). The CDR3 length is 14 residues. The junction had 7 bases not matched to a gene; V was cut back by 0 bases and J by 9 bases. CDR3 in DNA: TGTGCCAGCAGCCAAGATCTAGACAGGGTCAAAGCTTTCTTT. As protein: CASSQDLDRVKAFF.

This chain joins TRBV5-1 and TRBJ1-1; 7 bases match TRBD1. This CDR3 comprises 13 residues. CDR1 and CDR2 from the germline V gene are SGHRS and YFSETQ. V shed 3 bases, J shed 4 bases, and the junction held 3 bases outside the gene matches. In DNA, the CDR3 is TGCGCCAGCAGCTGGACAGGAGTCACTGAAGCTTTCTTT. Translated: CASSWTGVTEAFF.

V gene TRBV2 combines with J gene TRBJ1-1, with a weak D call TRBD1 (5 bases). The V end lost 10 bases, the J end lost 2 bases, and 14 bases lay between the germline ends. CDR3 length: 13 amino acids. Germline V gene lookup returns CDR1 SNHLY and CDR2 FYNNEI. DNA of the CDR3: TGTGCCACGACCACCCAGGGTAACACTGAAGCTTTCTTT. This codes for CATTTQGNTEAFF.

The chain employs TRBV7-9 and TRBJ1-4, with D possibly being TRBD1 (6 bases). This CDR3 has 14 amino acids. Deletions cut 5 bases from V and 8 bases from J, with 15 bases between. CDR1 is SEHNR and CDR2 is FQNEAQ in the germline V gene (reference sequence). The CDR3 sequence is CASSPGQSGEKLFF. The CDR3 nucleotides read TGTGCCAGCAGCCCCGGACAGTCGGGCGAAAAACTGTTTTTT. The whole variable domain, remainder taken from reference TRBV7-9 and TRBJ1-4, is DTGVSQNPRHKITKRGQNVTFRCDPISEHNRLYWYRQTLGQGPEFLTYFQNEAQLEKSRLLSDRFSAERPKGSFSTLEIQRTEQGDSAMYLCASSPGQSGEKLFFGSGTQLSVL.

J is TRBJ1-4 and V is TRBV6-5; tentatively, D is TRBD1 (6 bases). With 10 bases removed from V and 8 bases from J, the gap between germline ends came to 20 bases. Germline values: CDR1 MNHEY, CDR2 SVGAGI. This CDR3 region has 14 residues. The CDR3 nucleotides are TGTGCCACACAGGGCGGGTTTGGGAACGAAAAACTGTTTTTT. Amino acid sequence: CATQGGFGNEKLFF.

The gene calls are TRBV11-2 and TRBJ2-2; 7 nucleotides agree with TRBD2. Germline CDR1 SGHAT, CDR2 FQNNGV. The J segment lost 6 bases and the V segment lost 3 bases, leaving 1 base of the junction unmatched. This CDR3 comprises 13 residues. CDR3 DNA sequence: TGTGCCAGCAGCTTGGGAGGGGCCGGGGAGCTGTTTTTT. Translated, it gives CASSLGGAGELFF.

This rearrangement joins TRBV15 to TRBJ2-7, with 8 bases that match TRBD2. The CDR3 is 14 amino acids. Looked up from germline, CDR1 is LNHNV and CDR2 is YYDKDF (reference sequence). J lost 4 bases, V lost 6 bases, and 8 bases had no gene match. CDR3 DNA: TGTGCCACCAGTCGGAGCGGGAGTTGGTACGAGCAGTACTTC. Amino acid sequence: CATSRSGSWYEQYF.

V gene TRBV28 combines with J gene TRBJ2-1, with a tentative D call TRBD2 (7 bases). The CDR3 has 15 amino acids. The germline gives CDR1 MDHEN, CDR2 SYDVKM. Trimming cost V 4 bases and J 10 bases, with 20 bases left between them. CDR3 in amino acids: CASSSNGGGAREQFF. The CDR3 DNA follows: TGTGCCAGCAGTTCCAACGGCGGGGGCGCCCGGGAGCAGTTCTTC.

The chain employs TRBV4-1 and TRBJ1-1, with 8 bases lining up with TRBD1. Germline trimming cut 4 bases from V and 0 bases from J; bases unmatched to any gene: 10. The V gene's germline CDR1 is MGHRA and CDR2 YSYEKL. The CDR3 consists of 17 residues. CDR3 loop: CASSPAGQGGLNTEAFF. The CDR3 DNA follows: TGCGCCAGCAGCCCGGCAGGACAGGGAGGGTTGAACACTGAAGCTTTCTTT.

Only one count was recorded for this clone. In DNA form, the CDR3 reads TGTGCCAGCAGCTTAGACAGGACCTACGAGCAGTACTTC. Translating gives CASSLDRTYEQYF. J is TRBJ2-7 and V is TRBV11-2; D is unresolved. The CDR3 runs 13 residues. Germline-derived CDR1 and CDR2 are SGHAT and FQNNGV. V shed 0 bases and J shed 2 bases, with 5 bases lying between them.

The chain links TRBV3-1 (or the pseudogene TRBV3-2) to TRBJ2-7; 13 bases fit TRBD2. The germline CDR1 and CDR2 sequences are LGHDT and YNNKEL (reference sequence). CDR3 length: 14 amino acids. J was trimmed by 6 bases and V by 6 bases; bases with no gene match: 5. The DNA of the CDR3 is TGTGCCAGCAGTCGGACTAGCGGGAGTACCGAGCAGTACTTC. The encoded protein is CASSRTSGSTEQYF.

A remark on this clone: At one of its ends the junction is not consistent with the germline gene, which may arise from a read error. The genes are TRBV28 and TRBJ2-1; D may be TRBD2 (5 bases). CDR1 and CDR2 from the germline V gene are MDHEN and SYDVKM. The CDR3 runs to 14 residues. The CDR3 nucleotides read TGTGCCAGCAGTTCACCTACCGAGCGGCCTGGTTCCCTCTTC. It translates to CASSSPTERPGSLF.